These 8 T cell receptor beta chains originate from one sample sequenced in a study of blood T cell repertoires in COVID-19. Sequencing was performed with immunoSEQ multiplex PCR; in TCRdb, only in-frame clones are kept and a portion is missing. This sample has approximately 350,000 clones; about 89% occur once, and the top ten carry 1.2%. Specimen: peripheral blood. These receptors were obtained from a man aged 35 to 55 with acute or convalescent COVID-19.

The chain links TRBV7-2 to TRBJ2-5; D is undetermined. The CDR3 runs 14 residues. Trimming shortened V by 4 bases and J by 2 bases, and 11 bases separated the two germline ends. Germline V lookup: CDR1 SGHTA, CDR2 FQGNSA. CDR3 nucleotides: TGTGCCAGCAGCTCGCCGAGACTTCAAGAGACCCAGTACTTC. This gives the protein CASSSPRLQETQYF.

The chain joins TRBV19 to TRBJ2-7; tentatively, D is TRBD2 (6 bases). Germline loops: CDR1 LNHDA, CDR2 SQIVND (reference sequence). Trimming cost V 4 bases and J 2 bases, with 18 bases left between them. The length of the CDR3 is 16 residues. The CDR3 is CASSTRGSGVPYEQYF. CDR3 DNA sequence: TGTGCCAGTAGTACCCGGGGATCGGGGGTTCCCTACGAGCAGTACTTC.

The chain links TRBV6-6 to TRBJ1-2; TRBD1 matches at 9 bases. This CDR3 contains 16 residues. Germline CDR1 MNHNY, CDR2 SVGAGI (reference sequence). V shed 6 bases and J 7 bases; nucleotides not matched to a gene: 15. This CDR3 reads CASSQREGQGPVGYTF. In DNA form, the CDR3 reads TGTGCCAGCAGCCAGCGTGAAGGACAGGGGCCAGTTGGCTACACCTTC.

CDR3 sequence: CASSHMEGGNTIYF. CDR3 DNA: TGTGCCAGCAGCCACATGGAGGGGGGAAACACCATATATTTT. The J gene is TRBJ1-3, the V gene TRBV11-2, with D perhaps TRBD1 (5 bases). CDR1 is SGHAT, CDR2 FQNNGV, per germline. The CDR3 consists of 14 residues. V lost 5 bases, J lost 4 bases, and 12 bases lay in between. The full variable domain, in which reference TRBV11-2 and TRBJ1-3 provide the parts outside the CDR3, is EAGVAQSPRYKIIEKRQSVAFWCNPISGHATLYWYQQILGQGPKLLIQFQNNGVVDDSQLPKDRFSAERLKGVDSTLKIQPAKLEDSAVYLCASSHMEGGNTIYFGEGSWLTVV.

The gene calls are TRBV2 and TRBJ2-7, with 11 bases fitting TRBD2. CDR1 is SNHLY and CDR2 is FYNNEI in the germline V gene. V trimming: 1 base; J trimming: 3 bases; junction bases outside the gene matches: 2. The CDR3 has 15 residues. In DNA form, the CDR3 reads TGTGCCAGCAGTGAAGGCCTAGCGGGAGGCTACGAGCAGTACTTC. Its translation: CASSEGLAGGYEQYF.

J is TRBJ2-6 and V is TRBV30; D possibly corresponds to TRBD1 (6 bases). V lost 6 bases to trimming and J lost 0 bases, with 12 bases between them. The germline CDR1 and CDR2 sequences are GTSNPN and SVGIG (reference sequence). CDR3 length equals 15 residues. The CDR3 region is CACPQGGSGANVLTF. The CDR3, as DNA: TGTGCCTGCCCACAGGGTGGCTCTGGGGCCAACGTCCTGACTTTC.

The chain recombines TRBV7-3 with TRBJ2-7; 14 positions match TRBD2. The CDR3 is 14 residues long. The J segment lost 6 bases and the V segment lost 4 bases, leaving 2 bases of the junction unmatched. Per germline, CDR1 SGHTA and CDR2 FQGTGA. The CDR3 sequence: CASSSGTSGSEQYF. CDR3 sequence (DNA): TGTGCCAGCAGCTCCGGGACTAGCGGGAGCGAGCAGTACTTC. Drawing the rest from reference TRBV7-3 and TRBJ2-7, the complete variable domain is GAGVSQTPSNKVTEKGKYVELRCDPISGHTALYWYRQSLGQGPEFLIYFQGTGAADDSGLPNDRFFAVRPEGSVSTLKIQRTERGDSAVYLCASSSGTSGSEQYFGPGTRLTVT.

The gene calls are TRBV18 and TRBJ1-1, with 8 bases matching TRBD1. Germline values: CDR1 KGHSH, CDR2 LQKENI. Trimming removed 5 bases from V and 3 bases from J; junction bases left unmatched: 8. The CDR3 extends over 15 amino acids. CDR3 coding DNA: TGTGCCAGCTCAACCCGGACAGGGATGGACACTGAAGCTTTCTTT. The encoded protein is CASSTRTGMDTEAFF.